This passage covers 7 T cell receptor beta chains from one sample sequenced in a study of radiotherapy plus CTLA-4 blockade in lung cancer. The data were produced by immunoSEQ multiplex PCR, yet TCRdb's version contains in-frame clones alone and is incomplete. The profile shows 100,000 or so clones, 80% to 85% of them singletons. The sample consisted of peripheral blood, taken from a patient treated with radiotherapy plus ipilimumab. The receptor set was obtained from a human donor with non-small cell lung cancer that progressed on radiotherapy plus ipilimumab.

The rearrangement links TRBV2 to TRBJ1-2; a possible D gene is TRBD1 (5 bases). Trimming took off 6 bases at V and 7 bases at J, with 18 bases between the two ends. The CDR3 has 14 residues. Per germline, CDR1 SNHLY and CDR2 FYNNEI. The CDR3 DNA follows: TGTGCCAGCAGCCTGGGGGAGGGATTGGGTGGCTACACCTTC. It translates to CASSLGEGLGGYTF.

The chain is built from TRBV5-1 and TRBJ2-3, with 7 nucleotides matching TRBD2. Looked up from germline, CDR1 is SGHRS and CDR2 is YFSETQ. The CDR3 sequence is 15 residues long. V lost 4 bases to trimming and J lost 1 base; unmatched junction nucleotides: 6. Here the CDR3 DNA reads TGCGCCAGCAGCCCCGGACTAGATGGCACAGATACGCAGTATTTT. It translates to CASSPGLDGTDTQYF.

The CDR3 DNA reads as TGTGCCAGCAGCTCCGGGGCCGGGATCAATCAGCCCCAGCATTTT. It translates to CASSSGAGINQPQHF. The chain carries TRBV7-9 and TRBJ1-5, with D possibly matching TRBD1 (5 bases). With 4 bases removed from V and 3 bases from J, the gap between germline ends came to 13 bases. Per the germline V gene, CDR1 is SEHNR and CDR2 is FQNEAQ (reference sequence). This CDR3 comprises 15 residues.

The chain has TRBV6-1 and TRBJ1-5, with D possibly being TRBD1 (6 bases). Trimming left V 0 bases short and J 3 bases short, with 9 bases between. This CDR3 region has 15 residues. Germline CDR1 reads MNHNS; CDR2 reads SASEGT. CDR3 nucleotides: TGTGCCAGCAGTGAAGCTAGGACAGACAATCAGCCCCAGCATTTT. Amino acids: CASSEARTDNQPQHF.

This clone appeared once. This sequence joins TRBV7-9 and TRBJ2-5, with 7 bases fitting TRBD2. The CDR3 consists of 15 residues. In germline, CDR1 is SEHNR, CDR2 FQNEAQ (reference sequence). The junction had 10 bases not matched to a gene; V was cut back by 5 bases and J by 4 bases. The CDR3 nucleotides read TGTGCCAGCAGCCCCGCCGGGCCTAGCGGAGAGACCCAGTACTTC. This translates into CASSPAGPSGETQYF.

The chain carries TRBV5-1 and TRBJ1-1, with TRBD1 matching over 8 bases. In germline, CDR1 is SGHRS, CDR2 YFSETQ. The CDR3 is made up of 17 amino acids. The junction had 15 bases not matched to a gene; V was cut back by 3 bases and J by 5 bases. The CDR3 nucleotides read TGCGCCAGCAGCTCGCGGACAGGGTCTTTTAGGGGGACTGAAGCTTTCTTT. This encodes CASSSRTGSFRGTEAFF.

V and J are TRBV28 and TRBJ1-5; no clear D. The V and J ends lost 3 bases and 6 bases respectively, with 6 bases between them. CDR1 is MDHEN and CDR2 is SYDVKM in the germline V gene. The CDR3 is 12 amino acids. CDR3 sequence: CASSLMSQPQHF. CDR3 bases: TGTGCCAGCAGTTTGATGAGTCAGCCCCAGCATTTT. Complete variable domain (other parts from reference TRBV28 and TRBJ1-5): DVKVTQSSRYLVKRTGEKVFLECVQDMDHENMFWYRQDPGLGLRLIYFSYDVKMKEKGDIPEGYSVSREKKERFSLILESASTNQTSMYLCASSLMSQPQHFGDGTRLSIL.